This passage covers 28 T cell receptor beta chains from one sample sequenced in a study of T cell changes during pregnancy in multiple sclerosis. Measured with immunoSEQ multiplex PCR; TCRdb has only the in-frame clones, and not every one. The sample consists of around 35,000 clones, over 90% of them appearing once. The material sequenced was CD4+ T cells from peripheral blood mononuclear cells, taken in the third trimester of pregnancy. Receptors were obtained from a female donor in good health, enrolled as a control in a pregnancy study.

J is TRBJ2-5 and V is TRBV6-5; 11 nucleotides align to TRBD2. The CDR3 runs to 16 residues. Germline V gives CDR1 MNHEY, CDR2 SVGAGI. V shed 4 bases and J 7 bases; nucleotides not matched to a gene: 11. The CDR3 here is CASSSTSGDPSRTQYF. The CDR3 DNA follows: TGTGCCAGCAGTTCGACTAGCGGGGACCCTAGCCGGACCCAGTACTTC.

The CDR3 nucleotides are TGTCCTGCGGGGACTTGTCCCTACGAGCAGTACTTC. This codes for CPAGTCPYEQYF. This rearrangement joins TRBV27 to TRBJ2-7, with D tentatively TRBD2 (6 bases). The CDR3 extends over 12 amino acids. Germline CDR1 MNHEY, CDR2 SMNVEV (reference sequence).

CDR3: CASSLAATGGTEAFF. The CDR3 region has the DNA TGCGCCAGCAGCTTGGCCGCGACAGGGGGCACTGAAGCTTTCTTT. The chain carries TRBV5-1 and TRBJ1-1; 9 bases are shared with TRBD1. Germline V gives CDR1 SGHRS, CDR2 YFSETQ. The CDR3 spans 15 residues. V lost 0 bases to trimming and J lost 4 bases; unmatched junction nucleotides: 4.

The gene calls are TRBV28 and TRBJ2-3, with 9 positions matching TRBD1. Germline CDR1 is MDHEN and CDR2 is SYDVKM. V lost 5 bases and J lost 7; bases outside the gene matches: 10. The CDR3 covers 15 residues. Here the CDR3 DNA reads TGTGCCAGCAGTCCCGGGACAGGGCCCTCTTATACGCAGTATTTT. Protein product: CASSPGTGPSYTQYF.

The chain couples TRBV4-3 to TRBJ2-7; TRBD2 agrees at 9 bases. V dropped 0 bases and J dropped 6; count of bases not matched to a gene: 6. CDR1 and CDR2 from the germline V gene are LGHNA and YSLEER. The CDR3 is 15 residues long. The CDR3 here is CASSQDPRGGSEQYF. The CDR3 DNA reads TGCGCCAGCAGCCAAGATCCGCGGGGGGGCTCCGAGCAGTACTTC.

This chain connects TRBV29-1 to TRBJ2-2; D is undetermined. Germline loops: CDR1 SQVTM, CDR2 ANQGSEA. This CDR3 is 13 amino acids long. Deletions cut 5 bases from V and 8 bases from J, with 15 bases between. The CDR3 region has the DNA TGCAGCGTTCTCATCAGCTGGGCTGGGGAGCTGTTTTTT. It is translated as CSVLISWAGELFF.

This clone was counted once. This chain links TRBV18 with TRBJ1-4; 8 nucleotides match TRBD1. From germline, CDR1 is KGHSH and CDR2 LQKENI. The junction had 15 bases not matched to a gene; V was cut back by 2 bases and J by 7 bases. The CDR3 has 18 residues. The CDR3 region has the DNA TGTGCCAGCTCACCAGGGACAGGTCCGATTCGACCTCTTGAAAAACTGTTTTTT. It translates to CASSPGTGPIRPLEKLFF.

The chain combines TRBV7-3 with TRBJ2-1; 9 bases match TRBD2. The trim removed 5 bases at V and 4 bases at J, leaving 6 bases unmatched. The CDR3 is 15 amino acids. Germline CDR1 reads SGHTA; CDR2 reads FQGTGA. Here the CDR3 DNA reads TGTGCCAGCAGCCACCAGCGGGGGGAGTACAATGAGCAGTTCTTC. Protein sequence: CASSHQRGEYNEQFF.

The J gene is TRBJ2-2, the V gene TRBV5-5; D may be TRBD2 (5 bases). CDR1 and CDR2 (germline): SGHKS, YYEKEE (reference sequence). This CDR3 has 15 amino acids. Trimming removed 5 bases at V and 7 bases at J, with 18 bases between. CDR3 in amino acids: CASRPRRGPNGELFF. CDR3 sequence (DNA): TGTGCCAGCAGACCCCGGAGAGGGCCTAACGGGGAGCTGTTTTTT.

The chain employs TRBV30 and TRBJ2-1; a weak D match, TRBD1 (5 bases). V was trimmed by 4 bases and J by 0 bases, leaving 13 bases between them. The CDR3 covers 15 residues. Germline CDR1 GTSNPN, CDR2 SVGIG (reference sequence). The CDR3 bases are TGTGCCTGGACCAGGGCCGAGAGCTCCTACAATGAGCAGTTCTTC. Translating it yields CAWTRAESSYNEQFF.

CDR3 sequence reads: CASSPSLQGDTIYF. In DNA, the CDR3 is TGTGCCAGCTCACCCTCCTTACAGGGCGACACCATATATTTT. The chain recombines TRBV18 with TRBJ1-3, with D maybe TRBD1 (6 bases). V was shortened by 3 bases and J by 8 bases, with 14 bases between the two germline ends. From germline, CDR1 is KGHSH and CDR2 LQKENI. The CDR3 spans 14 residues.

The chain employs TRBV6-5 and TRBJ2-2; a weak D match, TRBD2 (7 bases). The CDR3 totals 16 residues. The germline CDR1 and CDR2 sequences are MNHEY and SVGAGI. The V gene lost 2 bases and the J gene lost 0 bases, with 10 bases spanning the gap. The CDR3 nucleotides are TGTGCCAGCAGTTACGGGAGGGGGGCGAACACCGGGGAGCTGTTTTTT. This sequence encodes CASSYGRGANTGELFF.

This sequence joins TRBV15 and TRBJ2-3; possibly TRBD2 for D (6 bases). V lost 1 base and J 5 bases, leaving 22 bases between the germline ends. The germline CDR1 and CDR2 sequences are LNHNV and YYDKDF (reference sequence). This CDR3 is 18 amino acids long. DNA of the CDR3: TGTGCCACCAGCAGAGGAGGGGCTAGCGCCCGTTCCGGAGATACGCAGTATTTT. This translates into CATSRGGASARSGDTQYF.

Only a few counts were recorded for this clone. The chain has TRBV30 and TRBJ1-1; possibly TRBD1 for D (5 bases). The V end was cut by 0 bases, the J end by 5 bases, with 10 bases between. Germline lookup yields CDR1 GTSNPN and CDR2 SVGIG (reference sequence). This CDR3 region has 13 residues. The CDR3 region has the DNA TGTGCCTGGAGTGTACGGGGGGGGACTGAAGCTTTCTTT. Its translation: CAWSVRGGTEAFF.

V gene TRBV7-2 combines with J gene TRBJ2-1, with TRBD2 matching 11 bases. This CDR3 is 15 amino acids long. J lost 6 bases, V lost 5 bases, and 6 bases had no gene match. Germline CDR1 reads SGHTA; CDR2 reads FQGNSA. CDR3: CASSITSGGFNEQFF. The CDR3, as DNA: TGTGCCAGCAGCATTACTAGCGGGGGCTTCAATGAGCAGTTCTTC.

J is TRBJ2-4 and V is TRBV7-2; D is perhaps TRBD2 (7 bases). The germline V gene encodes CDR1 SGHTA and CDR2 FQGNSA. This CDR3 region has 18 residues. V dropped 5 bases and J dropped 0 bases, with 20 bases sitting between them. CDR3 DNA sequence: TGTGCCAGCAGCCCCGAAGGGGGGGGACCGGTAGCCAAAAACATTCAGTACTTC. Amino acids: CASSPEGGGPVAKNIQYF.

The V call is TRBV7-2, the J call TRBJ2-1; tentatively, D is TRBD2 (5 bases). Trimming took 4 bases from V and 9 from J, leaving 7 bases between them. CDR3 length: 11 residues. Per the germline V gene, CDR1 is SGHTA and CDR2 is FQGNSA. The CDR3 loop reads CASSSGIEQFF. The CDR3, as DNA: TGTGCCAGCAGCTCCGGGATTGAGCAGTTCTTC. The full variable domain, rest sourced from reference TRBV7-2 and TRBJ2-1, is GAGVSQSPSNKVTEKGKDVELRCDPISGHTALYWYRQSLGQGLEFLIYFQGNSAPDKSGLPSDRFSAERTGGSVSTLTIQRTQQEDSAVYLCASSSGIEQFFGPGTRLTVL.

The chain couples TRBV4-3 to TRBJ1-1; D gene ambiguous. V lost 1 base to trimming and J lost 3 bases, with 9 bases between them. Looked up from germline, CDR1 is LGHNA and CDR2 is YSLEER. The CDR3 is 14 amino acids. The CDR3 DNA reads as TGCGCCAGCAGCCAAGGTGGAGCCCACACTGAAGCTTTCTTT. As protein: CASSQGGAHTEAFF.

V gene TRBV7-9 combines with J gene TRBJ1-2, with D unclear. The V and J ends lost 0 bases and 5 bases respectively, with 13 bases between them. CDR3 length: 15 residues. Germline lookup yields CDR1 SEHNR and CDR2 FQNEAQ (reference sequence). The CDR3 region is CASSLARAGEYGYTF. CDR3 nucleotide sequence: TGTGCCAGCAGCTTAGCTCGCGCGGGAGAGTATGGCTACACCTTC.

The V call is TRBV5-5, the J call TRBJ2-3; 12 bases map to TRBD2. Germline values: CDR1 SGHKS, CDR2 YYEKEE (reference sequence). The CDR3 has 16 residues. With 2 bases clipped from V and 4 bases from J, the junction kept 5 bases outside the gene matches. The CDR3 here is CASSLRTSGNPDTQYF. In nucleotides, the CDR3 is TGTGCCAGCAGCTTACGGACTAGCGGGAACCCAGATACGCAGTATTTT. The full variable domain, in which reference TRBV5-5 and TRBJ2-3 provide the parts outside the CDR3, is DAGVTQSPTHLIKTRGQQVTLRCSPISGHKSVSWYQQVLGQGPQFIFQYYEKEERGRGNFPDRFSARQFPNYSSELNVNALLLGDSALYLCASSLRTSGNPDTQYFGPGTRLTVL.

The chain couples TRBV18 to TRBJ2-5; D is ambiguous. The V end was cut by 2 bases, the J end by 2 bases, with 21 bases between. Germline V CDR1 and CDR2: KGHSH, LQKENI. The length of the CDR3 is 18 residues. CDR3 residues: CASSPMWNSLTQQETQYF. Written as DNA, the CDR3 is TGTGCCAGCTCACCAATGTGGAACAGCCTAACCCAACAAGAGACCCAGTACTTC.

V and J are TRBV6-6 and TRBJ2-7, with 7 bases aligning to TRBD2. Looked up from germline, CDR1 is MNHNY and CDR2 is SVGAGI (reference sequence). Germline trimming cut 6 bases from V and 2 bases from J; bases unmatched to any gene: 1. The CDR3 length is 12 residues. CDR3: CASRRGTYEQYF. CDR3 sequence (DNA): TGTGCCAGCAGGCGGGGGACCTACGAGCAGTACTTC.

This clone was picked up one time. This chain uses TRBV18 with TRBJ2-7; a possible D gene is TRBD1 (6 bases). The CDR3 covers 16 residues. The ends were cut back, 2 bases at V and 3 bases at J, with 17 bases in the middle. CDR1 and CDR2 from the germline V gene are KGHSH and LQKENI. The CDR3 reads CASSPVSGARGYEQYF. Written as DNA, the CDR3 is TGTGCCAGCTCACCAGTCTCAGGGGCAAGGGGCTACGAGCAGTACTTC.

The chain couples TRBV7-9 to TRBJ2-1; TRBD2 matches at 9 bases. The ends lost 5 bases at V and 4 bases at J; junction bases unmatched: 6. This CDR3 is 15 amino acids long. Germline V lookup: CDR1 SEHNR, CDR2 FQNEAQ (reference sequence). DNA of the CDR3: TGTGCCAGCAGCCCCCAGCGGGGGGTTTACAATGAGCAGTTCTTC. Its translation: CASSPQRGVYNEQFF.

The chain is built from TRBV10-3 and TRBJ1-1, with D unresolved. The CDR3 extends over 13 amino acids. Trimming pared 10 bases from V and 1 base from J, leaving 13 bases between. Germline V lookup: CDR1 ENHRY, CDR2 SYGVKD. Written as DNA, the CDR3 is TGTGCCACCATGAATTGGGCGAACACTGAAGCTTTCTTT. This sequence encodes CATMNWANTEAFF.

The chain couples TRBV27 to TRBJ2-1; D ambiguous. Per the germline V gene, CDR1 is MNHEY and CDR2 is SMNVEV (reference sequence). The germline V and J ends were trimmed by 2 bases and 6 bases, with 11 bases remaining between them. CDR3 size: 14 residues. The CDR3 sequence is CASSLEEQSNEQFF. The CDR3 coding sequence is TGTGCCAGCAGTTTAGAGGAGCAGTCCAATGAGCAGTTCTTC.

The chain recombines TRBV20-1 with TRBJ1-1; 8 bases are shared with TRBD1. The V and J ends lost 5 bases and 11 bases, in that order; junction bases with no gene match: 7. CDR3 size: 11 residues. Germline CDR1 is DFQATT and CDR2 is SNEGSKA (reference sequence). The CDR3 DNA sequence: TGCAGTGCTCAGTCAGGGGGCAACGCTTTCTTT. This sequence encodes CSAQSGGNAFF.

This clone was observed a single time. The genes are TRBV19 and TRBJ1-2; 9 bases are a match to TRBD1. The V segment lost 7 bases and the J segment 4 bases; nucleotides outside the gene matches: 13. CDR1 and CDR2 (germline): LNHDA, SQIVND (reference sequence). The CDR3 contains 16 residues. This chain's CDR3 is CASKEGQGPGFYGYTF. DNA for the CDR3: TGTGCCAGTAAGGAGGGACAGGGACCTGGATTCTATGGCTACACCTTC. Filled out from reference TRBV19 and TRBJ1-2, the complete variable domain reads DGGITQSPKYLFRKEGQNVTLSCEQNLNHDAMYWYRQDPGQGLRLIYYSQIVNDFQKGDIAEGYSVSREKKESFPLTVTSAQKNPTAFYLCASKEGQGPGFYGYTFGSGTRLTVV.